What follows are 3 T cell receptor beta chains derived from one specimen sequenced in a study of blood T cell repertoires in COVID-19. Data came from immunoSEQ multiplex PCR; TCRdb stores just in-frame clones and leaves some out. Among under 350,000 clones listed, roughly 91% were seen once. The sequenced material came from peripheral blood. The origin of the receptors is a man between 35 and 55 years old with acute or convalescent COVID-19.

This clone came up once. The chain links TRBV12-3 or TRBV12-4 to TRBJ1-2; maybe TRBD1 (6 bases). V was trimmed by 7 bases and J by 7 bases, leaving 13 bases between them. The CDR3 is made up of 12 amino acids. CDR3 sequence: CASTRTVGGYTF. The CDR3 nucleotides read TGTGCCAGCACCCGGACAGTTGGTGGCTACACCTTC.

The V and J genes are TRBV7-3 and TRBJ1-6; D is uncertain. V lost 4 bases and J lost 4, with 11 bases in between. This CDR3 has 15 residues. The germline gives CDR1 SGHTA, CDR2 FQGTGA. The CDR3 DNA reads as TGTGCCAGCAGCTCCGCGGGTCCTTATAATTCACCCCTCCACTTT. Its protein product is CASSSAGPYNSPLHF.

This sequence joins TRBV30 and TRBJ1-2; D might be TRBD1 (5 bases). CDR3 length: 13 residues. The germline gives CDR1 GTSNPN, CDR2 SVGIG (reference sequence). Trimming removed 4 bases from V and 4 bases from J, with 13 bases in between. The CDR3 sequence: CAWKGYAVYGYTF. The CDR3 bases are TGTGCCTGGAAGGGGTACGCCGTCTATGGCTACACCTTC.